One and the same sample provided the 31 T cell receptor beta chains below, sequenced in a study of technical replicates of blood from a few donors. Assay: immunoSEQ multiplex PCR; the TCRdb copy retains only in-frame clones and omits some. The sample contains tens of thousands of clones, roughly 92% of which appear only once. The sequenced sample was T cells isolated from PBMCs. The receptors were sampled from a human donor in good health.

For the CDR3, the DNA is TGTGCCAGCAGCTTTATAAACTATGGCTACACCTTC. This sequence encodes CASSFINYGYTF. The chain joins TRBV7-6 to TRBJ1-2; no firm D call. The germline gives CDR1 SGHVS, CDR2 FNYEAQ. The CDR3 is 12 residues long. Trimming shortened V by 3 bases and J by 2 bases, and 4 bases separated the two germline ends.

This clone came up once. The chain recombines TRBV14 with TRBJ2-3; D call uncertain. CDR3 length: 15 residues. Per germline, CDR1 SGHDN and CDR2 FVKESK. V lost 0 bases, J lost 2 bases, and 9 bases lay in between. The CDR3 nucleotides read TGTGCCAGCAGCCAAGATCTCAGCGTCACAGATACGCAGTATTTT. Translation: CASSQDLSVTDTQYF.

The V call is TRBV9, the J call TRBJ2-1, with 11 bases that match TRBD2. This CDR3 is built from 15 residues. After removal of 0 bases from V and 8 bases from J, the junction contained 4 bases not matched to a gene. Germline CDR1 reads SGDLS; CDR2 reads YYNGEE. CDR3 sequence: CASSVGGTSGYEQFF. The CDR3 region has the DNA TGTGCCAGCAGCGTAGGAGGGACTAGCGGATATGAGCAGTTCTTC.

This clone appeared a few times. The gene calls are TRBV7-2 and TRBJ1-4, with D maybe TRBD1 (5 bases). V lost 8 bases and J 0 bases, leaving 10 bases between the germline ends. This CDR3 is 14 amino acids long. The germline V gene encodes CDR1 SGHTA and CDR2 FQGNSA. CDR3 protein: CASREDTTNEKLFF. The CDR3 DNA reads as TGTGCCAGCCGGGAGGACACAACTAATGAAAAACTGTTTTTT.

This clone was counted a single time. This chain joins TRBV28 and TRBJ2-1, with D possibly TRBD2 on 5 matching bases. Trimming removed 3 bases at V and 5 bases at J, with 11 bases between. Germline CDR1 is MDHEN and CDR2 is SYDVKM. The length of the CDR3 is 14 residues. This CDR3 is CASSFRGRDNEQFF. Written as DNA, the CDR3 is TGTGCCAGCAGTTTTCGGGGTCGAGACAATGAGCAGTTCTTC.

The CDR3, as DNA: TGTGCCAGCAGCGCCGGATCGGGGATGAACACTGAAGCTTTCTTT. It is translated as CASSAGSGMNTEAFF. V usage is TRBV9 and J usage is TRBJ1-1; no clear D. Germline V gene sequence: CDR1 SGDLS, CDR2 YYNGEE. The V and J ends lost 3 bases and 0 bases respectively, with 12 bases between them. The CDR3 length is 15 residues.

The chain couples TRBV5-1 to TRBJ1-6; D remains ambiguous. Trimming pared 5 bases from V and 0 bases from J, leaving 15 bases between. Germline-derived CDR1 and CDR2 are SGHRS and YFSETQ. The CDR3 sequence is 17 residues long. The CDR3 loop is CASRVVGVSSYNSPLHF. The CDR3 DNA is TGCGCCAGCAGGGTAGTCGGGGTCAGCTCCTATAATTCACCCCTCCACTTT. Drawing the rest from reference TRBV5-1 and TRBJ1-6, the complete variable domain is KAGVTQTPRYLIKTRGQQVTLSCSPISGHRSVSWYQQTPGQGLQFLFEYFSETQRNKGNFPGRFSGRQFSNSRSEMNVSTLELGDSALYLCASRVVGVSSYNSPLHFGNGTRLTVT.

The gene calls are TRBV2 and TRBJ1-4; TRBD1 might be the D (6 bases). V was pared by 0 bases and J by 4 bases, with 9 bases between. This CDR3 has 15 amino acids. Germline CDR1 is SNHLY and CDR2 is FYNNEI. CDR3 region: CASSEADSYNEKLFF. As DNA, the CDR3 is TGTGCCAGCAGTGAAGCGGACAGCTATAATGAAAAACTGTTTTTT.

This chain joins TRBV27 and TRBJ1-5, with 10 bases matching TRBD1. CDR1 and CDR2 from the germline V gene are MNHEY and SMNVEV (reference sequence). This CDR3 has 15 amino acids. Losses at the gene ends were 4 bases for V and 5 bases for J; bases not matched to a gene: 5. This CDR3 is CASSSGTGVYQPQHF. CDR3 coding DNA: TGTGCCAGCAGTTCCGGGACAGGGGTGTATCAGCCCCAGCATTTT.

This CDR3 reads CASSHRDRQYF. The CDR3 region has the DNA TGTGCCAGCAGTCACAGAGATAGGCAGTACTTC. The chain combines TRBV6-5 with TRBJ2-7, with D unresolved. Trimming shortened V by 5 bases and J by 9 bases, and 11 bases separated the two germline ends. From germline, CDR1 is MNHEY and CDR2 SVGAGI. CDR3 length equals 11 residues.

The CDR3 nucleotides are TGTGCCAGCAGTCCATTAATGACAGGGGGCGGCCAATATGGCTACACCTTC. It specifies CASSPLMTGGGQYGYTF. The chain carries TRBV27 and TRBJ1-2; 10 bases are shared with TRBD1. Trimming removed 5 bases from V and 5 bases from J; junction bases left unmatched: 14. The CDR3 consists of 17 residues. Looked up from germline, CDR1 is MNHEY and CDR2 is SMNVEV (reference sequence).

The gene calls are TRBV5-6 and TRBJ2-3, with 10 bases lining up with TRBD2. V lost 2 bases, J lost 4 bases, and 7 bases stayed unmatched. Looked up from germline, CDR1 is SGHDT and CDR2 is YYEEEE. The CDR3 has 16 residues. This CDR3 reads CASSLIGLAESDTQYF. The CDR3 DNA reads TGTGCCAGCAGCTTAATCGGACTAGCGGAATCAGATACGCAGTATTTT.

The chain recombines TRBV9 with TRBJ2-7; D is undetermined. Trimming removed 0 bases at V and 2 bases at J, with 12 bases between. The CDR3 extends over 15 amino acids. Germline V lookup: CDR1 SGDLS, CDR2 YYNGEE. The CDR3, as DNA: TGTGCCAGCAGCGTAGCTTCAGCAGACACCTACGAGCAGTACTTC. Residues: CASSVASADTYEQYF.

The rearrangement joins TRBV7-2 to TRBJ1-2, with D tentatively TRBD1 (6 bases). Trimming removed 7 bases from V and 0 bases from J, with 18 bases in between. Germline lookup yields CDR1 SGHTA and CDR2 FQGNSA. The CDR3 runs to 16 residues. The CDR3 DNA follows: TGTGCCAGCACCCCTGGGTATTGGGGGCCTAACTATGGCTACACCTTC. Translated: CASTPGYWGPNYGYTF.

The chain uses TRBV4-3 and TRBJ2-7, with 8 bases identical to TRBD2. The CDR3 contains 17 residues. The germline V gene encodes CDR1 LGHNA and CDR2 YSLEER. The ends lost 1 base at V and 3 bases at J; junction bases unmatched: 11. CDR3 region: CASSQGFRSGSFYEQYF. CDR3 sequence (DNA): TGCGCCAGCAGCCAAGGCTTCAGGAGCGGGAGCTTCTACGAGCAGTACTTC.

The chain has TRBV6-1 and TRBJ2-2, with D perhaps matching TRBD1 (5 bases). The V and J ends lost 8 bases and 6 bases respectively, with 13 bases between them. The CDR3 is made up of 13 amino acids. Germline CDR1 is MNHNS and CDR2 is SASEGT. CDR3 sequence reads: CASLQGWAGELFF. The CDR3 bases are TGTGCCAGCCTCCAGGGTTGGGCCGGGGAGCTGTTTTTT.

V is TRBV12-2 and J is TRBJ2-7; the listed D gene, TRBD2, was not tested against the DNA. TRBV12-2 constitutes a pseudogene. The CDR3 totals 17 residues. DNA for the CDR3: TGTGCAAGTCGCTTCGGACTAGCGGGAAGAATAGATTACGAGCAGTACTTC. It encodes CASRFGLAGRIDYEQYF.

This rearrangement joins TRBV5-4 to TRBJ1-1, with D possibly being TRBD1 (6 bases). The V gene's germline CDR1 is SGHNT and CDR2 YYREEE (reference sequence). Trimming cost V 0 bases and J 2 bases, with 17 bases left between them. CDR3 length: 17 residues. CDR3 region: CASSLAMGAPANTEAFF. CDR3 nucleotide sequence: TGTGCCAGCAGCTTGGCCATGGGGGCGCCTGCAAACACTGAAGCTTTCTTT.

The chain couples TRBV29-1 to TRBJ2-3; D unresolved. With 3 bases removed from V and 0 bases from J, the gap between germline ends came to 4 bases. The CDR3 runs 12 residues. CDR1 is SQVTM, CDR2 ANQGSEA, per germline. The CDR3 sequence is CSVEGSTDTQYF. The DNA of the CDR3 is TGCAGCGTTGAGGGCAGCACAGATACGCAGTATTTT.

The rearrangement uses TRBV11-1 and TRBJ1-1; 7 nucleotides agree with TRBD1. Unmatched junction bases numbered 10, after V lost 5 bases and J lost 4 bases. Germline V gene lookup returns CDR1 SGHAT and CDR2 FQDESV (reference sequence). The CDR3 has 15 amino acids. CDR3 protein: CASSLRTGALTEAFF. CDR3 nucleotides: TGTGCCAGCAGCCTTAGGACAGGAGCTCTCACTGAAGCTTTCTTT.

The chain couples TRBV6-5 to TRBJ1-1; maybe TRBD1 (5 bases). The germline V and J ends were trimmed by 0 bases and 0 bases, with 8 bases remaining between them. This CDR3 spans 15 amino acids. From germline, CDR1 is MNHEY and CDR2 SVGAGI. CDR3 in DNA: TGTGCCAGCAGTTACTCGAGGGACTTGAACACTGAAGCTTTCTTT. The encoded protein is CASSYSRDLNTEAFF.

The chain employs TRBV5-6 and TRBJ1-5, with D unclear. V was pared by 3 bases and J by 0 bases, with 10 bases between. CDR1 and CDR2 from the germline V gene are SGHDT and YYEEEE. This CDR3 comprises 15 residues. The CDR3 here is CASSWGVVSNQPQHF. CDR3 bases: TGTGCCAGCAGCTGGGGAGTTGTTAGCAATCAGCCCCAGCATTTT.

V gene TRBV27 combines with J gene TRBJ2-3; possibly TRBD2 for D (6 bases). Germline CDR1 MNHEY, CDR2 SMNVEV (reference sequence). There are 14 residues in the CDR3. The V and J ends lost 2 bases and 4 bases respectively, with 10 bases between them. This CDR3 reads CASSLAGPADTQYF. Written as DNA, the CDR3 is TGTGCCAGCAGTTTAGCGGGACCCGCAGATACGCAGTATTTT.

This clone has just one count. This chain links TRBV6-4 with TRBJ1-5; tentative D call: TRBD1 (5 bases). Trimming took off 2 bases at V and 7 bases at J, with 9 bases between the two ends. The CDR3 extends over 13 amino acids. Germline assignment: CDR1 MRHNA and CDR2 SNTAGT. The CDR3 protein is CASSDERGQPQHF. DNA for the CDR3: TGTGCCAGCAGTGACGAAAGGGGCCAGCCCCAGCATTTT.

The chain uses TRBV4-3 and TRBJ1-2; D remains ambiguous. Germline-derived CDR1 and CDR2 are LGHNA and YSLEER. The V and J ends lost 3 bases and 3 bases respectively, with 5 bases between them. CDR3 length: 12 amino acids. CDR3 sequence: CASSHTDYGYTF. CDR3 nucleotides: TGCGCCAGCAGCCACACAGACTATGGCTACACCTTC.

V usage is TRBV7-3 and J usage is TRBJ2-1; 10 bases agree with TRBD2. The CDR3 is made up of 14 amino acids. With V trimmed by 3 bases and J by 7 bases, 3 bases remained unmatched. The germline CDR1 and CDR2 sequences are SGHTA and FQGTGA. This chain's CDR3 is CASSLASGSNEQFF. CDR3 in DNA: TGTGCCAGCAGCTTGGCTAGCGGGAGTAATGAGCAGTTCTTC.

This chain connects TRBV29-1 to TRBJ2-7; 8 bases map to TRBD1. V was clipped by 1 base and J by 6 bases; unmatched bases: 5. The CDR3 sequence is 13 residues long. Germline loops: CDR1 SQVTM, CDR2 ANQGSEA. In DNA, the CDR3 is TGCAGCGTTGAAGGGACAGGGTTTGGCGAGCAGTACTTC. Residues: CSVEGTGFGEQYF.

The CDR3 spells CATLEPGHPNTEAFF. Here the CDR3 DNA reads TGTGCCACCCTCGAACCGGGACATCCGAACACTGAAGCTTTCTTT. This chain links TRBV28 with TRBJ1-1, with a tentative D call TRBD1 (6 bases). The CDR3 sequence is 15 residues long. V shed 10 bases and J shed 1 base, with 19 bases lying between them. Germline CDR1 is MDHEN and CDR2 is SYDVKM.

The chain uses TRBV2 and TRBJ1-1; 11 bases agree with TRBD1. This CDR3 region has 15 residues. The germline V gene has CDR1 SNHLY and CDR2 FYNNEI. J was trimmed by 7 bases and V by 6 bases; bases with no gene match: 10. The CDR3 is CASRTRTGGGDEAFF. The CDR3 DNA reads as TGTGCCAGCAGGACAAGGACAGGGGGCGGGGATGAAGCTTTCTTT.

The rearrangement uses TRBV5-1 and TRBJ2-7; TRBD1 is a possible D gene (6 bases). CDR3 length equals 13 residues. V shed 4 bases and J shed 3 bases, with 11 bases lying between them. In germline, CDR1 is SGHRS, CDR2 YFSETQ. CDR3 loop: CASSHGRGYEQYF. CDR3 nucleotide sequence: TGCGCCAGCAGCCACGGCAGGGGCTACGAGCAGTACTTC.

The chain uses TRBV18 and TRBJ2-7; D is possibly TRBD2 (5 bases). The CDR3 is made up of 13 amino acids. V dropped 6 bases and J dropped 5 bases, with 14 bases sitting between them. Germline V gene lookup returns CDR1 KGHSH and CDR2 LQKENI. In DNA form, the CDR3 reads TGTGCCAGCTCCAGGAGGCTGGAAAACGAGCAGTACTTC. Translating gives CASSRRLENEQYF.